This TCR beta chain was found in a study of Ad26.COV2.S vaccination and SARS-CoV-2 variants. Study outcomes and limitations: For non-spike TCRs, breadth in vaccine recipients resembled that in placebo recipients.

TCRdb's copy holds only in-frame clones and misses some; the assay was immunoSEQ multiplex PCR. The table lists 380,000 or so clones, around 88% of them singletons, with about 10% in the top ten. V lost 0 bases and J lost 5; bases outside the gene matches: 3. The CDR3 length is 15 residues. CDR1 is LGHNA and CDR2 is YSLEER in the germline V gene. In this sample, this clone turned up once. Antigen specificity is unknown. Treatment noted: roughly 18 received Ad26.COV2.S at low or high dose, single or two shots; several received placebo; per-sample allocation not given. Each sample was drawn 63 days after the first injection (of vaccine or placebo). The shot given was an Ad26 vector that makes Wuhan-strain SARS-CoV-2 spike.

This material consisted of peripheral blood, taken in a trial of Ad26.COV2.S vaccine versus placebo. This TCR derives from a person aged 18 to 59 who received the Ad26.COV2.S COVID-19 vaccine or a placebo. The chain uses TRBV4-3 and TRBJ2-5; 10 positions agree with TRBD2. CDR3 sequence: CASSQDSSGRETQYF. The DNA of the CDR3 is TGCGCCAGCAGCCAAGATAGTAGCGGGAGGGAGACCCAGTACTTC.